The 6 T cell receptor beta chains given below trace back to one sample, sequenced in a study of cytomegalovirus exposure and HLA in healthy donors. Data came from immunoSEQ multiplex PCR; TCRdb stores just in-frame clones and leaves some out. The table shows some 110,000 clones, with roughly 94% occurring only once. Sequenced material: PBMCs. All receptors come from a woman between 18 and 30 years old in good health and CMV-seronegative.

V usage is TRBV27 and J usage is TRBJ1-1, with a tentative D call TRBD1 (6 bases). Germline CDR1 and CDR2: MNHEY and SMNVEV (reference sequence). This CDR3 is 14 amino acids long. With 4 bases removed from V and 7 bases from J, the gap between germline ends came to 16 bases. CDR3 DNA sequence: TGTGCCAGCAGTTCCTCTAGCCCGGGACATGAAGCTTTCTTT. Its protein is CASSSSSPGHEAFF.

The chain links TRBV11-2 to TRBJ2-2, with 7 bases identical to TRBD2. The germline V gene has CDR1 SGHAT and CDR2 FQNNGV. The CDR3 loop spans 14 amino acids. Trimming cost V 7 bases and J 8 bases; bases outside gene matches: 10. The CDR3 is CASNLGRLQGELFF. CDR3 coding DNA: TGTGCCAGCAACCTCGGGAGGTTACAAGGGGAGCTGTTTTTT. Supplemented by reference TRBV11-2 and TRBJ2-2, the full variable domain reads EAGVAQSPRYKIIEKRQSVAFWCNPISGHATLYWYQQILGQGPKLLIQFQNNGVVDDSQLPKDRFSAERLKGVDSTLKIQPAKLEDSAVYLCASNLGRLQGELFFGEGSRLTVL.

The CDR3, as DNA: TGCGCCAGCAGCTTGAGGGGGGAGGGGGTCGCTGAAGCTTTCTTT. This sequence encodes CASSLRGEGVAEAFF. This chain joins TRBV5-1 and TRBJ1-1; D might be TRBD1 (6 bases). This CDR3 is 15 amino acids long. Germline CDR1 is SGHRS and CDR2 is YFSETQ. V was cut by 1 base and J by 6 bases, with 16 bases left in between.

The CDR3 region is CASSQGQGGDTQYF. The CDR3, as DNA: TGTGCCAGCTCACAGGGACAGGGAGGCGATACGCAGTATTTT. The chain carries TRBV18 and TRBJ2-3; 9 nucleotides agree with TRBD1. Germline CDR1 and CDR2: KGHSH and LQKENI. The V gene end was trimmed by 4 bases and the J gene end by 6 bases; junction bases not matched to a gene: 5. The CDR3 loop spans 14 amino acids.

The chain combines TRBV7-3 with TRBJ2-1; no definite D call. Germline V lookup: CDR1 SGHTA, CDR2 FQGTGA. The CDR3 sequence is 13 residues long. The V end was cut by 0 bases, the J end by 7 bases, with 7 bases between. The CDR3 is CASSLTRKNEQFF. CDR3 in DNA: TGTGCCAGCAGCTTAACCAGGAAAAATGAGCAGTTCTTC. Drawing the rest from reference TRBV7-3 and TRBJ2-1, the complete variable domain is GAGVSQTPSNKVTEKGKYVELRCDPISGHTALYWYRQSLGQGPEFLIYFQGTGAADDSGLPNDRFFAVRPEGSVSTLKIQRTERGDSAVYLCASSLTRKNEQFFGPGTRLTVL.

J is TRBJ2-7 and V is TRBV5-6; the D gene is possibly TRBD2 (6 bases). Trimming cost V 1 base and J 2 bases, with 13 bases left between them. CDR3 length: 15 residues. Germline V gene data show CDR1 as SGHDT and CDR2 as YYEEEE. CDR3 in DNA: TGTGCCAGCAGCTTGTTTGGGCTAGCGACCTACGAGCAGTACTTC. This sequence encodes CASSLFGLATYEQYF.